This T cell receptor (beta chain) is from a study of T cell responses to AZD1222 COVID-19 vaccine. The table came from immunoSEQ multiplex PCR; TCRdb's copy has only in-frame clones and leaves some out. This sample has 90,000 to 120,000 clones, with about 90% found just once. Germline-derived CDR1 and CDR2 are SGDLS and YYNGEE. This CDR3 has 13 residues. After removal of 4 bases from V and 2 bases from J, the junction contained 2 bases not matched to a gene. A note on this clone: What it recognizes is unknown.

Study-wide results and caveats: Per reports, nearly half of all spike-specific TCRs target regions that are unmutated in variants. Recipients of AZD1222 seropositive at baseline numbered only 6 or 7.

Second doses at about 4 or about 12 weeks were pooled. The chain joins TRBV9 to TRBJ1-2; 7 bases align to TRBD1. The TCR originated in an adult who received the AZD1222 COVID-19 vaccine. The sequences come from peripheral blood, collected 28 days after the second AZD1222 dose. The CDR3 reads CASSPQGNYGYTF. In DNA form, the CDR3 reads TGTGCCAGCAGCCCACAGGGGAACTATGGCTACACCTTC.